This TCR beta chain came from a study of cytomegalovirus exposure and HLA in healthy donors. Regarding the study as a whole: Immune exposure information comprised only CMV serostatus.

Turning to this clone: What it binds is not known.

Germline CDR1 reads SGHVS; CDR2 reads FNYEAQ. The CDR3 length is 15 residues. V was pared by 1 base and J by 7 bases, with 13 bases between. Primers for the PCR totalled 60 Vbeta and 13 Jbeta. Clones were sequenced by immunoSEQ multiplex PCR, and TCRdb holds only the in-frame ones, with some missing. Here the sample spans about 160,000 clones, about 80% being singletons. This TCR derives from a man younger than 40 in good health and CMV-seronegative. This chain joins TRBV7-6 and TRBJ2-2, with D possibly being TRBD1 (5 bases). The material sequenced was PBMCs. The CDR3 loop is CASSLGASQGGELFF. The CDR3 DNA follows: TGTGCCAGCAGCTTAGGGGCCTCCCAGGGCGGGGAGCTGTTTTTT.